The T cell receptor (beta chain) under discussion was sequenced for a study of blood T cells in healthy people across ages. A second PCR, run for about 6 to 11 cycles, used a sample-barcoded 5' primer plus a J-beta primer mix. TCRdb used MiXCR to reprocess the 5' RACE reads, holding one entry per CDR3 protein. The profile covers about 640,000 distinct CDR3 sequences, with 58% appearing a single time and roughly 34% taken by the ten largest. Each donor supplied ten milliliters of peripheral blood. This clonotype appeared a single time. V lost 5 bases, J lost 5 bases, and 14 bases lay in between. This CDR3 spans 13 amino acids. Germline V lookup: CDR1 DFQATT, CDR2 SNEGSKA (reference sequence).

The rearrangement links TRBV20-1 to TRBJ2-3, with D possibly TRBD2 on 7 matching bases. The sequenced sample was blood. The TCR originated in a man between 60 and 70 years old in good health. CDR3 in DNA: TGCAGTGCTGCTAGGGGGGGAATAGATACGCAGTATTTT. As protein: CSAARGGIDTQYF.